The clone carrying this TCR beta chain has at least ten counts. Its antigen is undetermined. CDR3 length: 14 amino acids. V shed 4 bases, J shed 6 bases, and the junction held 5 bases outside the gene matches. This specimen belongs to a study of T cells in Graves' hyperthyroidism and ophthalmopathy. Uncontrolled infection, other autoimmune disease, pregnancy or lactation led to exclusion. Amplified TCR beta CDR3 regions came from RNA transcripts. A set of HTBI primers served as the primers for a first-round RT-PCR of the TCR CDR3. TCRdb re-called the multiplex PCR reads through MiXCR, storing one row per CDR3 protein. Counted here are about 210,000 distinct CDR3 sequences, around 16% occurring once; the ten biggest clones make up around two fifths. General study findings and limits: Most clonotypes expanded in thyroid above 0.001 were likewise present in blood. Ophthalmopathy, as predicted by the model, came a median roughly 6.3 months after the prediction.

The TCR was taken from a man between 40 and 49 years old with Graves' hyperthyroidism. Material for sequencing was blood. The chain recombines TRBV12-3 or TRBV12-4 with TRBJ2-1; TRBD2 matches 8 bases. This chain's CDR3 is CASSSAGVGNEQFF. CDR3 DNA sequence: TGTGCCAGCAGTTCAGCGGGGGTGGGCAATGAGCAGTTCTTC.